This T cell receptor beta chain was recorded in a study of blood T cell repertoires in COVID-19. Study details: Nucleic acid was either cDNA or gDNA, and it came from T cells, B-cell-depleted T cells, or PBMCs.

The germline V gene has CDR1 LGHNA and CDR2 YNFKEQ. J lost 4 bases, V lost 0 bases, and 9 bases had no gene match. The CDR3 runs to 16 residues. Measured with immunoSEQ multiplex PCR; TCRdb has only the in-frame clones, and not every one. The sample records about 160,000 clones, approximately 84% being singletons. This chain links TRBV4-2 with TRBJ2-7, with 7 positions matching TRBD2. Sequenced material: peripheral blood. This TCR was sampled from a man aged 40-49 years who had recovered from COVID-19. As DNA, the CDR3 is TGTGCCAGCAGCCAAGATTTAGCTAGCGGAGTTTACGAGCAGTACTTC. This gives the protein CASSQDLASGVYEQYF.